This T cell receptor beta chain was recorded in a study of blood T cell repertoires in COVID-19. The count of this clone is one. Germline and junction disagree at one end, which may indicate a read error. TCRdb's copy holds only in-frame clones and misses some; the assay was immunoSEQ multiplex PCR. This sample has around 110,000 clones, with 90% found just once. The CDR3 covers 12 residues. CDR1 and CDR2 from the germline V gene are MNHEY and SVGEGT. V gene TRBV6-2 or TRBV6-3 combines with J gene TRBJ1-4; D not certain. The sequenced sample was peripheral blood. The receptor comes from a human donor with active COVID-19. The donor label of this sample is uncertain. CDR3 DNA: TGTGCCAGCAGTTACTCGACCACCATGCGGGTTTTT. It yields the protein CASSYSTTMRVF.